Sequencing of this T cell receptor (beta chain) was carried out in a study of molecular identifiers for immune sequencing clone quantification. The study's findings and limits: Clones above 20 RNA copies held over 99% of effector molecules, under 1% in naive cells.

This clonotype turned up a few times. The antigen is unknown. Naive CD8 sequencing libraries were generated from around 20,000 to 1,000,000 sorted cells, with 10%, 30% or 50% RNA as input. Sorting captured naive CD8 T cells as CD8+CD4-CCR7+CD45RA+. Via MiXCR, TCRdb re-called the PCR reads, giving one row per CDR3 protein. The sample has roughly 320,000 distinct CDR3 sequences; roughly a quarter are singletons. The specimen was naive CD8+ T cells from blood, with Jurkat cell RNA spiked in. Subset given: FACS-sorted CD8+CD4-CCR7+CD45RA+ naive T cells. The TCR originated in a human donor in good health. Some libraries in this study had Jurkat cell RNA spiked in.

The CDR3, as DNA: TGTGCCAGCAGTTTCAGAGACACCCCCGGAGATACGCAGTATTTT. This sequence encodes CASSFRDTPGDTQYF. The chain combines TRBV12-3 or TRBV12-4 with TRBJ2-3; D is undetermined. With 3 bases removed from V and 5 bases from J, the gap between germline ends came to 15 bases. The CDR3 runs to 15 residues.